The TCR beta chain described here comes from a study of blood T cell repertoires in COVID-19 (TCRdb year 2020). Notes on the research overall: Samples from collaborators originated in the United States, Italy and Spain and spanned both the acute and convalescent phases of COVID-19. The material from the prospective study consisted of cDNA or gDNA derived from T cells, B-cell-depleted T cells, or PBMCs. The dataset comprised deeply sampled blood TCRbeta repertoires from subjects exposed to, actively infected with, or recovered from COVID-19. The repertoires were released in a freely available public database intended as a resource for research on the immune response to SARS-CoV-2. The samples were drawn from two sources: the first 160 participants of the ongoing ImmuneRACE study, and 1,200 or so subjects contributed by 6 global collaborators. A de-identified subject ID, COVID-19 status, age in years and sex were almost always included in the sample metadata. Where available, HLA class I and class II types were taken from metadata supplied by the sample provider and were not determined by assay-based typing. Broader findings and caveats from the paper: The quantity of clinical and demographic metadata differed by source and by participant and was supplied without curation.

TCRbeta CDR3 regions were amplified from genomic DNA using the immunoSEQ Assay, a bias-controlled multiplex PCR. Under the source paper's analysis protocol: The number of nucleated cells in each sample was estimated from the amplification of reference gene primers within the assay. To quantify the absolute abundance of each unique TCRbeta CDR3 rearrangement, sequence reads were collapsed and filtered. For each sample, productive Simpson clonality was calculated as the square root of Simpson's diversity index across productive rearrangements. Not all clones reach the TCRdb copy of this immuneACCESS table, which keeps in-frame sequences only. Checked studies attribute under half of the gap to unresolved V genes and leave the rest unexplained. The V and J calls and the clone size are those of that table, but D and trimming were determined from the DNA. The sample profile shows some 200,000 clones; about 95% of them were found once. The top ten hold about 0.8% of the sample.

Based on the germline V gene, the CDR1 and CDR2 sequences are SGHDN and FVKESK. V drops 4 bases and J drops 8 bases, leaving 14 bases in between. Measured from the cysteine to the phenylalanine, the CDR3 is 13 residues long. Only CDR3 DNA is held: 39 bases, read in frame from base 1. One collaborating source in Seattle enrolled patients while the patients were actively infected and followed the patients over time throughout the course of disease. Whole blood was collected in K2EDTA tubes by collaborating institutions according to the institutions' own protocols. Collaborator samples were shipped for TCRbeta analysis as frozen whole blood, isolated PBMCs, or DNA extracted from either sample type. This clone was found a few times. Its specific antigen is unknown. The sample holds no much larger clone one base away, and base qualities are not on file.

The rearrangement joined TRBV14 to TRBJ1-2; TRBD1 is perhaps the D gene, given 5 matching bases. Sequenced: peripheral blood. This sequence originates from a man aged 25-45 years with COVID-19, enrolled during active disease. The sequence in DNA is TGTGCCAGCAGCCCCCGAGCAGGGCAGGGCTACACCTTC. It specifies CASSPRAGQGYTF.